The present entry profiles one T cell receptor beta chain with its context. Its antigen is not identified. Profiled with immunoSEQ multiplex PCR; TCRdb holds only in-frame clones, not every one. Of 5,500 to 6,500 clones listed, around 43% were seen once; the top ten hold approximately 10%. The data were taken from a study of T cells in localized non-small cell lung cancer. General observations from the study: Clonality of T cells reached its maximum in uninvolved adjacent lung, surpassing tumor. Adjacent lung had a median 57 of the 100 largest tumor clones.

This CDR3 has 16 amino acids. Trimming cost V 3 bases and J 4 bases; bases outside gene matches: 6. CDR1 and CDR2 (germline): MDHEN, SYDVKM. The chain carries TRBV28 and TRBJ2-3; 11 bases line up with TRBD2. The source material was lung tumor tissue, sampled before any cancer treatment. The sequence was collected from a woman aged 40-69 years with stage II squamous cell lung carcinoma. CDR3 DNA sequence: TGTGCCAGCAGTTTCGTAGCGGGGGGGCCAGCAGATACGCAGTATTTT. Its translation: CASSFVAGGPADTQYF.